A selection of T cell receptor beta chains follows, all from one sample in a study of OX40 agonist ivuxolimab in advanced cancers. Sequencing used immunoSEQ multiplex PCR; TCRdb keeps in-frame clones, though not all of them. The sample includes 75,000 to 85,000 clones, roughly 84% of them seen just once. This sample comprised CD4+ or CD8+ T cells sorted from blood, obtained in a trial of the OX40 agonist ivuxolimab. Receptor source: an adult with an advanced solid tumor such as melanoma, head and neck, liver or kidney cancer. CDR3s include the opening cysteine and the closing phenylalanine or tryptophan.

>TRBV4-3|18|TRBJ2-3
CASSQVYGLAVTTDTQYF
>TRBV6-6|14|TRBJ2-1
CASTLSGGYNEQFF
>TRBV5-4|17|TRBJ2-5
CASSLGIGQGAQETQYF
>TRBV5-1|16|TRBJ2-2
CASSMNSNPNTGELFF
>TRBV28|17|TRBJ2-7
CASINSGARPGHYEQYF
>TRBV5-1|14|TRBJ2-7
CASSLAPPSYEQYF
>TRBV7-9|13|TRBJ2-1
CASSLNTPSEQFF
>TRBV6-1|13|TRBJ2-7
CASCFRTSDEQYF
>TRBV6-1|12|TRBJ1-5
CASSDPYQPQHF
>TRBV5-4|16|TRBJ2-5
CASSWGPTGPEETQYF
>TRBV28|15|TRBJ2-1
CASSRPGLAANEQFF
>TRBV23-1|22|TRBJ1-1
CASSQITPVRQWDLYGDTEAFF
>TRBV7-2|14|TRBJ2-3
CASSLGWGTDTQYF
>TRBV5-1|16|TRBJ2-3
CASSPPGLAGTDTQYF
>TRBV27|17|TRBJ1-1
CASSFNSGWGGGTEAFF
>TRBV7-8|16|TRBJ2-1
CASSLVGGREYNEQFF
>TRBV11-3|12|TRBJ2-5
CASSLRAETQYF
>TRBV5-1|15|TRBJ2-3
CASSDGQRSTDTQYF
>TRBV5-1|19|TRBJ1-3
CASSSVPTTGTGSGNTIYF
>TRBV11-2|13|TRBJ2-5
CASSLRARETQYF
>TRBV7-2|16|TRBJ2-4
CASSLEMGFVKNIQYF
>TRBV10-3|14|TRBJ2-1
CAISAGLVYHEQFF
>TRBV19|14|TRBJ2-2
CASRGQGYAGELFF
>TRBV9|15|TRBJ2-7
CASSPGTSGTYEQYF
>TRBV5-1|16|TRBJ2-1
CASSLSTGPGYNEQFF
>TRBV27|14|TRBJ2-7
CASSLKSRVYEQYF
>TRBV6-4|17|TRBJ2-1
CASSDGLAPGGYNEQFF
>TRBV4-1|16|TRBJ2-7
CASSQESVGTSYEQYF
>TRBV6-1|14|TRBJ2-5
CASRRDWQGETQYF
>TRBV4-1|15|TRBJ2-5
CASSQGGTVRETQYF
>TRBV4-2|16|TRBJ2-1
CASSQDAAEAYNEQFF
>TRBV7-2|15|TRBJ2-7
CASSLLASGSYEQYF
>TRBV19|15|TRBJ1-5
CVSSADRSNNQPQHF
>TRBV5-1|15|TRBJ2-5
CASSLTSAYQETQYF
>TRBV4-2|18|TRBJ2-2
CASSLLIGLAATTGELFF
>TRBV4-1|17|TRBJ2-4
CASSHLKGEGAKNIQYF
>TRBV10-3|14|TRBJ2-2
CAISDDRGLGELFF
>TRBV5-1|14|TRBJ1-1
CASSLLTGNTEAFF